The present TCR beta chain was sequenced within a study of regulatory T cells in long-lasting Graves disease (dated by TCRdb to the early 2020s). Regarding the study in general: Antithyroid drugs had been taken for less than 3 months by newly diagnosed Graves' disease patients. The study took place in China and was registered as a clinical trial. A total of around 33 samples underwent TCR sequencing, from roughly 13 patients with persistent Graves' disease and 20 or so patients with newly diagnosed Graves' disease. Persistent Graves' disease patients were compared with newly diagnosed Graves' disease patients by peripheral blood TCR sequencing and RNA sequencing.

This clonotype showed up many times. Its antigen specificity is not known. No base quality information exists; no much larger clone differs at one position. V loses 6 bases, J loses 2 bases, and the germline ends lie 14 bases apart. The CDR3 runs 14 residues from the cysteine to the phenylalanine. The only DNA kept is the CDR3, 42 bases in frame from the first base. From a lookup of the germline V gene, CDR1 and CDR2 are MDHEN and SYDVKM. Interpreted using the paper, the time point label stands for: newly diagnosed GD, antithyroid drugs for less than 3 months. RNA was extracted from PBMCs in TRIzol for both TCR sequencing and RNA sequencing. The diagnosis of Graves' disease was made according to American Thyroid Association guidelines. Recruitment of patients was carried out at an endocrinology department in Xi'an, China. Each patient gave around 9 milliliters of peripheral blood, collected in an EDTA anticoagulant tube. PBMCs were isolated by Ficoll Paque Plus density gradient separation without further T cell sorting. RNA quality was checked with an Agilent 2100 Bioanalyzer and agarose gel, and concentration with a NanoDrop 2000.

Study-wide findings and limitations: The authors acknowledged the small sample size as a limitation that may reduce accuracy. Sequencing and analysis were limited to the TCR beta chain. TRBV28, TRBJ1-2 and TRBJ2-5 were preferentially used in persistent disease, while TRBV20-1 and TRBJ2-1 were favored in newly diagnosed disease. Lower TCR Shannon entropy and fewer highly expanded clones were observed in persistent Graves' disease patients than in newly diagnosed patients, which suggested clonal expansion. Patients with persistent disease shared more public clonotypes (approximately 2,500) than newly diagnosed patients did (nearly 1,000). The study examined only peripheral blood because the primary lesion, thyroid tissue, could not be accessed.

Libraries were constructed by multiplex PCR. The sequencer was an Illumina HiSeq 4000. iRepertoire HTBI primers and Arm-PCR amplification of CDR3 regions were used to construct TCR beta libraries. Before sequencing, the PCR products went through gel purification. On the study's bioinformatics: A total of 62 TRBV and approximately 15 TRBJ segments were identified across samples and were used for gene usage analysis of CDR3 amino acid clonotypes. Filtered high-quality paired reads were merged into contigs using COPE and FqMerger. BLAST was used to align contigs to the IMGT TRBV, TRBD and TRBJ reference genes, and CDR3 was defined following IMGT. Clonotypes above 0.1% frequency were classified as highly expanded clones. Repertoire diversity was measured by Shannon entropy, and V-J evenness by the Gini coefficient. Clonotypes shared by more than one individual were considered public. TCRdb reanalyzed the raw reads on its own, using fastp at Q25 for trimming and MiXCR for clone calling, and kept in-frame beta chains. Each entry merges the rows of one CDR3 protein and shows their most common DNA and genes. The V and J calls and clone size are TCRdb's, not the authors'. The sample data list hundreds of thousands of distinct CDR3 sequences, and about 15% of these were observed just once. 25% of the sample is taken by the ten largest.

This same sample was also part of a study on T cells in Graves' hyperthyroidism and ophthalmopathy. The second investigation adds: Stable Graves' hyperthyroidism was defined as the absence of progression to ophthalmopathy over 18 months of follow-up. Hyperthyroidism patients were newly diagnosed, had a disease duration of under 2 months, and were aged 18 to 65 years. Any patient with an uncontrolled infection, another autoimmune disease, pregnancy or lactation was excluded. Diagnoses were based on clinical symptoms, serum thyroxine and TRAb, thyroid ultrasound and orbital computed tomography. The TCR CDR3 was subjected to a first round of RT-PCR using the HTBI primer set and the Qiagen OneStep RT-PCR kit. Blood samples also contained most of the expanded thyroid clonotypes (frequency above 0.001), which suggests that blood repertoires may reflect thyroid immune responses. A model built on a 13 V-J signature distinguished ophthalmopathy from stable hyperthyroidism, reaching 87.88% sensitivity and 81.08% specificity in cross-validation and 80%/75% in testing. In validation, the model predicted progression to ophthalmopathy with roughly 66% sensitivity and 72% to 75% specificity, a median of about 6 months before onset. TCR V-J signatures able to tell the groups apart were searched for in a discovery cohort of about a hundred patients, of whom 43 had Graves' ophthalmopathy and about 60 had stable Graves' hyperthyroidism. Prospective prediction of ophthalmopathy was tested in an independent validation cohort of 18 hyperthyroidism patients and 17 patients who later progressed to ophthalmopathy. The approximately 95 discovery patients were divided at random into training and test sets in a 7:3 ratio. The study also compared thyroid tissue and blood T-cell repertoires from 6 or 7 Graves' hyperthyroidism patients. Following sampling, methimazole starting at 30 mg daily was given to hyperthyroidism patients, and high-dose intravenous methylprednisolone was given to ophthalmopathy patients. The libraries were constructed in a second round of multiplex PCR and then size-selected and purified. Sequencing of the libraries was done on an Illumina HiSeq2000 using paired-end 100 bp reads. SOAPnuke was used to process the raw data, removing reads that contained adapters or uncalled bases, had a mean Phred below 15, or lacked an exact match to the constant primer or identifier. COPE v1.2.5 was used to merge high-quality paired reads, and clonotypes were defined as unique nucleotide sequences. MiTCR v1.1 was used to align clonotypes to the IMGT TRBV, TRBD and TRBJ reference segments. Analysis was restricted to V-J combinations with a frequency above 0.0001, which covered about 99% of repertoires. The TCS score was defined as the ratio of F50 (clonal expansion) to E x V (chaos), calculated using BLOSUM62-based TCRdist between CDR3 peptides within each V-J. Welch's t-statistics and random forest reduced fewer than 550 V-J features to 10 to 15, which were used in a naive Bayes classifier (R e1071). No statistical method was used to set the sample size in advance, and investigators knew the group allocation. TCR Vbeta CDR3 sequencing of 135 peripheral blood samples (under 45 ophthalmopathy, roughly 74 hyperthyroidism and roughly 17 progressor patients) is reported in the paper.

Recombination linked TRBV28 to TRBJ2-7, with no confident D gene call. The sample here was peripheral blood mononuclear cells (PBMCs), taken at new diagnosis, from a patient treated with antithyroid drugs. This TCR came from a woman aged 35 to 60 with Graves disease. Donor details come from another sample of the same person, matched by shared clones. The encoded CDR3 is CASRRTWDTYEQYF. The sequence in DNA is TGTGCCAGCAGGAGAACATGGGATACCTACGAGCAGTACTTC. With the rest looked up from the reference TRBV28 and TRBJ2-7 genes rather than sequenced, the full variable domain is DVKVTQSSRYLVKRTGEKVFLECVQDMDHENMFWYRQDPGLGLRLIYFSYDVKMKEKGDIPEGYSVSREKKERFSLILESASTNQTSMYLCASRRTWDTYEQYFGPGTRLTVT.